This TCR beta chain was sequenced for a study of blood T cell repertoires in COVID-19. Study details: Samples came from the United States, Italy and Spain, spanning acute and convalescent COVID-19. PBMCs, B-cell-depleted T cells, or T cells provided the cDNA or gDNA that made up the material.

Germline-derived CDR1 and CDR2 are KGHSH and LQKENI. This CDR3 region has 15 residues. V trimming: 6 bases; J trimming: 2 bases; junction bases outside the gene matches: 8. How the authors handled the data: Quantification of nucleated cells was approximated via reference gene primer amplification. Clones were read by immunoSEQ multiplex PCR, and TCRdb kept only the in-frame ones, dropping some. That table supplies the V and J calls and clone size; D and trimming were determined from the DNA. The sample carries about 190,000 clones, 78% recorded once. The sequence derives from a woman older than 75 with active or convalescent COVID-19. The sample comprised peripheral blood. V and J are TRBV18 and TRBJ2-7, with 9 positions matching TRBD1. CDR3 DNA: TGTGCCAGCTCTGACTTGACAGGGGGGCCCTACGAGCAGTACTTC. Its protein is CASSDLTGGPYEQYF.